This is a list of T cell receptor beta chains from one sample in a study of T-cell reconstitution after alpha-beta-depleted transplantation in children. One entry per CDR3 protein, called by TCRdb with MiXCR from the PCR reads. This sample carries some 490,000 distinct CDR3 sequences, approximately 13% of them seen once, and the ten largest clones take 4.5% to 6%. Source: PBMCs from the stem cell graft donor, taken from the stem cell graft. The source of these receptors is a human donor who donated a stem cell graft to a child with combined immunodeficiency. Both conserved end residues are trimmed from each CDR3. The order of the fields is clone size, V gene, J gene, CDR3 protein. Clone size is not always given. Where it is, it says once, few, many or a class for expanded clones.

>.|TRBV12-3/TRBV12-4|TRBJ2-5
ASSPGTWAAQY
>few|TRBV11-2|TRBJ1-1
ASSLDDRFTEAF
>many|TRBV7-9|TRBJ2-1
ASSTIQVYNEQF
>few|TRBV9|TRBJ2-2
ASSVGPTGGRTGELF
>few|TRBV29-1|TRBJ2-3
SVSEGQGNPDTQY
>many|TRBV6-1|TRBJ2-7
ASSKRQGRYEQY
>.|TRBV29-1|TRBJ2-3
SVVSAASTDTQY
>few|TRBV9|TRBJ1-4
ASSVDSGEKLF
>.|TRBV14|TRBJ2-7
ASSQAHGGEQY
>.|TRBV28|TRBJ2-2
ASSFLRGVTGELF
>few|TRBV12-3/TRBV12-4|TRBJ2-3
ASSLSFRWTSGGGTDTQY
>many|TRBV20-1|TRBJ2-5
SAPLSQREGGRETQY
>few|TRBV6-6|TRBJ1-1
ASSYRGQGGF
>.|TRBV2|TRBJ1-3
ASQSTGTNSGNTIY
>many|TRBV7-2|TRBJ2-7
ASSLGLGAYYEQY
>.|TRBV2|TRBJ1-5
ASSELGQSMPQH
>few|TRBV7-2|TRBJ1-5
ASSLTGVGQPQH
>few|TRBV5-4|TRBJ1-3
ASSDSGGNTIY
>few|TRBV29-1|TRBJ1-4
SVRVGPTNEKLF
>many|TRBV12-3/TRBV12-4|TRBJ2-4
ASSYDRVNWNIQY
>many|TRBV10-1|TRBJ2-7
ASSDNYHQTYEQY
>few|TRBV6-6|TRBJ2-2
ASRGGPTGELF
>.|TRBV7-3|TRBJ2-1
ASSSGLPPETEQF
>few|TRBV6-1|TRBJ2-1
ASTPWASVDEQF
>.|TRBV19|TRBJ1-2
ASSLPGQGSYGYT
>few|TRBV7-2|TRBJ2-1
ASSSRGLGHHEQF
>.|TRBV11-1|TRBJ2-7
ASSAGAYYEQY
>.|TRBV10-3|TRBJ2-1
AISGRTSGGDNEQF
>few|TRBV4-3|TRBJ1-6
ASSQDPTGNNSPLH
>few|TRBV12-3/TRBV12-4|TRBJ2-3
ASSLRRGADTQY
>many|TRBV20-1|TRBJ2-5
SATRLAGEETQY
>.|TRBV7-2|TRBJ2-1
ASSSTRGSYNEQF
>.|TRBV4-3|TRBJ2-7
ASSQVSSGSYEQY
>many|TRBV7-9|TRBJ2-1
ASSITPYNEQF
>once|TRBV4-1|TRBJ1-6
ASSQWTGGNSPLH
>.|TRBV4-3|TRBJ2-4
ASSQDWTELAKNIQY